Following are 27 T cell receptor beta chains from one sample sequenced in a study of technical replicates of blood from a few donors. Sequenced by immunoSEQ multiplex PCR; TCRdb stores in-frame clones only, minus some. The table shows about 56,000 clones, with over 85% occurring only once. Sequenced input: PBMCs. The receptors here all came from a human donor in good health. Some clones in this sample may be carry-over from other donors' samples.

CDR3 in amino acids: CASSPTVGGNEQFF. For the CDR3, the DNA is TGTGCCAGCAGCCCGACCGTGGGGGGCAATGAGCAGTTCTTC. The chain combines TRBV11-3 with TRBJ2-1; possible D gene TRBD2, 6 bases. The CDR3 runs to 14 residues. The ends were cut back, 5 bases at V and 6 bases at J, with 14 bases in the middle. Germline CDR1 and CDR2: SGHNT and YENEEA.

In DNA, the CDR3 is TGTGCCAGCAGTCTGGAGACAGTCACTGAAGCTTTCTTT. Its translation is CASSLETVTEAFF. The chain uses TRBV6-5 and TRBJ1-1; tentative D call: TRBD1 (5 bases). The V gene's germline CDR1 is MNHEY and CDR2 SVGAGI. CDR3 length equals 13 residues. Trimming pared 5 bases from V and 4 bases from J, leaving 11 bases between.

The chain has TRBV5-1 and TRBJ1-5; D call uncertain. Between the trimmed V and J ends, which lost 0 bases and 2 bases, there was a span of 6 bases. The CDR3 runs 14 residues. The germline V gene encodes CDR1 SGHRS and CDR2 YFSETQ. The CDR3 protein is CASSLESGNQPQHF. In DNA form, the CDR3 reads TGCGCCAGCAGCTTGGAGTCGGGCAATCAGCCCCAGCATTTT.

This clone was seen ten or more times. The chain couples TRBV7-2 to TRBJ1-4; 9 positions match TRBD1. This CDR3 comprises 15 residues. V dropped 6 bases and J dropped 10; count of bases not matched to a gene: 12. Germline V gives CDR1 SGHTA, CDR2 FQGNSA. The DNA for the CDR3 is TGTGCCAGCAGACCAGAGGGACAGGGCTGGGGAAAACTGTTTTTT. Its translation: CASRPEGQGWGKLFF.

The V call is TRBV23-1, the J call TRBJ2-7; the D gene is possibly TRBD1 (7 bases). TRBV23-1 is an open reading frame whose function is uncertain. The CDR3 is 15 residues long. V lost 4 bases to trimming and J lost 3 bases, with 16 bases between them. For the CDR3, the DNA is TGCGCCAGCAGTCTGTACCGGGGGACAGTCTACGAGCAGTACTTC. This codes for CASSLYRGTVYEQYF.

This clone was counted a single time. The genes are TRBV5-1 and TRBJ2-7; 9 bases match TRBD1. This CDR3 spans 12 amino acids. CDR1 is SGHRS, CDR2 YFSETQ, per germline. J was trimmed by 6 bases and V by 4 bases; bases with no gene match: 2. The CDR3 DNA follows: TGCGCCAGCAGCGGACAGGGGTCCGAGCAGTACTTC. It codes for CASSGQGSEQYF.

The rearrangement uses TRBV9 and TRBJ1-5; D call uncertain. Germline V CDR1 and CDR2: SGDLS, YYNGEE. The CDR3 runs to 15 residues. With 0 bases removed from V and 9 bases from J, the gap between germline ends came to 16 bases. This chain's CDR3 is CASSVGLGRNSPQHF. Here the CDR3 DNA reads TGTGCCAGCAGCGTAGGGCTGGGCCGTAATTCGCCCCAGCATTTT. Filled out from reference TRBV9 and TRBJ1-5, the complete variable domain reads DSGVTQTPKHLITATGQRVTLRCSPRSGDLSVYWYQQSLDQGLQFLIQYYNGEERAKGNILERFSAQQFPDLHSELNLSSLELGDSALYFCASSVGLGRNSPQHFGDGTRLSIL.

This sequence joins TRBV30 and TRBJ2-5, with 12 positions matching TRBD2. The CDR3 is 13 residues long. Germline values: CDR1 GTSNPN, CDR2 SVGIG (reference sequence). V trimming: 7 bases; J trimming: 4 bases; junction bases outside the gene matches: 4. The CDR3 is CASGLAGLETQYF. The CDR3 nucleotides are TGTGCCTCCGGACTAGCGGGATTAGAGACCCAGTACTTC.

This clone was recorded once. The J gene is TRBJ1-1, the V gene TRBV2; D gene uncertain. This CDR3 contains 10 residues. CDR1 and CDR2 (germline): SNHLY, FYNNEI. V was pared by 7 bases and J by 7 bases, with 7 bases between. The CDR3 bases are TGTGCCAGCAACGGGGTTGAAGCTTTCTTT. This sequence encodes CASNGVEAFF.

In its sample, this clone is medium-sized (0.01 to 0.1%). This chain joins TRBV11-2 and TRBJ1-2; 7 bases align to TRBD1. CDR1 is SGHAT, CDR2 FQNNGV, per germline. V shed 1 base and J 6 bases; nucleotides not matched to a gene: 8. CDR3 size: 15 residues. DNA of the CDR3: TGTGCCAGCAGCTTAGTAGACAGGGATAGGCATGGCTACACCTTC. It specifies CASSLVDRDRHGYTF.

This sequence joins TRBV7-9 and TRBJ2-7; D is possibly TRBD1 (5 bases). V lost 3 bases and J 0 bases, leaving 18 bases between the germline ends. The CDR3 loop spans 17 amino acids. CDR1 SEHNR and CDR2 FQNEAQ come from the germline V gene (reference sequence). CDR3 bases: TGTGCCAGCAGCTTCGCCGAAGGGGTCTCCTTCTCCTACGAGCAGTACTTC. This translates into CASSFAEGVSFSYEQYF.

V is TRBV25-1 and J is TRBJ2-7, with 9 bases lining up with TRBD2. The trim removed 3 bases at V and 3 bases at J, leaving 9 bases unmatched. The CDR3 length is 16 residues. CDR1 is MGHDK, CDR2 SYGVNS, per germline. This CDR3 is CASSDSTSGPFYEQYF. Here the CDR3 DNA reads TGTGCCAGCAGTGACTCTACTAGCGGGCCCTTCTACGAGCAGTACTTC.

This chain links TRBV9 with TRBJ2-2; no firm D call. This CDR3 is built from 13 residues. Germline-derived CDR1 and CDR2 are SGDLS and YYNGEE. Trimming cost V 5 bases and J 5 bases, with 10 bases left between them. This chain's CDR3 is CASSGRLTGELFF. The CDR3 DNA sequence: TGTGCCAGCAGTGGCAGGTTGACCGGGGAGCTGTTTTTT.

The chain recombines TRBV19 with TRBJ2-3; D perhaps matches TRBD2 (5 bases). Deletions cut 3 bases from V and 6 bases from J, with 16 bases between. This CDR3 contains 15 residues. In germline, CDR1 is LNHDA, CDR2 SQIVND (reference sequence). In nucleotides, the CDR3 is TGTGCCAGTAGTATCGACGAGTCTAGCCGGGATACGCAGTATTTT. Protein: CASSIDESSRDTQYF.

Written as DNA, the CDR3 is TGTGCCAGCAGCTTAGCGCTCACTAGCGGAGGGAGGGAGCAGTACTTC. This gives the protein CASSLALTSGGREQYF. This chain links TRBV7-8 with TRBJ2-7; 8 bases fit TRBD2. After removal of 0 bases from V and 7 bases from J, the junction contained 11 bases not matched to a gene. The V gene's germline CDR1 is SGHVS and CDR2 FQNEAQ. This CDR3 is built from 16 residues.

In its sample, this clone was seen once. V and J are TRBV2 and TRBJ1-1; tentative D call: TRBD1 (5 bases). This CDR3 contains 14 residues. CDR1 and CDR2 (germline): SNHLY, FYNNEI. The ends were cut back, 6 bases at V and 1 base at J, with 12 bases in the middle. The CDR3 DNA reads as TGTGCCAGCAGCGCGGGACTGAGGAACACTGAAGCTTTCTTT. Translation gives CASSAGLRNTEAFF.

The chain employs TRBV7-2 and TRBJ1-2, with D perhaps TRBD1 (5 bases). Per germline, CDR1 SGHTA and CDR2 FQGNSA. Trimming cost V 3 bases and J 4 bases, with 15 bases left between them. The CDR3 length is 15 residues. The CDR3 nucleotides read TGTGCCAGCAGCTTCCGCGACGGGGGAGTCTATGGCTACACCTTC. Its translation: CASSFRDGGVYGYTF.

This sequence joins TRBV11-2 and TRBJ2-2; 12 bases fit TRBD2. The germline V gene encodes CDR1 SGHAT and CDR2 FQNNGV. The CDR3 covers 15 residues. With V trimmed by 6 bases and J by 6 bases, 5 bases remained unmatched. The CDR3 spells CASRTSGSSPGELFF. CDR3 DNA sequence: TGTGCCAGCAGGACTAGCGGGAGTAGCCCCGGGGAGCTGTTTTTT. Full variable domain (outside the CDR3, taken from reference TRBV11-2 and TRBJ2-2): EAGVAQSPRYKIIEKRQSVAFWCNPISGHATLYWYQQILGQGPKLLIQFQNNGVVDDSQLPKDRFSAERLKGVDSTLKIQPAKLEDSAVYLCASRTSGSSPGELFFGEGSRLTVL.

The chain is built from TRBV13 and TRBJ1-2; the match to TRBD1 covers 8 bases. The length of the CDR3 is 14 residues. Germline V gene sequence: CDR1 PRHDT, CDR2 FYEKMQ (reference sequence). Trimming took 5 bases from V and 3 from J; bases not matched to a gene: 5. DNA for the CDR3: TGTGCCAGCAGCGCACGGGACAGGTACTATGGCTACACCTTC. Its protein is CASSARDRYYGYTF.

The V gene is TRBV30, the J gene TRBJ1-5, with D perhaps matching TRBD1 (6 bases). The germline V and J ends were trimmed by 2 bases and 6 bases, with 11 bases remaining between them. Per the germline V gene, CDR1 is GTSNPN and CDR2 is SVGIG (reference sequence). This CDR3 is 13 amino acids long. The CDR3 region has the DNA TGTGCCTGGAGTAAACAGGGTAGTCAGCCCCAGCATTTT. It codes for CAWSKQGSQPQHF.

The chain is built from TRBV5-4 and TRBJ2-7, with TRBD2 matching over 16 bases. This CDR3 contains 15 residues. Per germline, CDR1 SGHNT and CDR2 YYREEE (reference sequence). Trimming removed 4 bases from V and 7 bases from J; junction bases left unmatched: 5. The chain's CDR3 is CASSVGTSGGVEQYF. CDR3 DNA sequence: TGTGCCAGCAGCGTGGGGACTAGCGGGGGGGTTGAGCAGTACTTC.

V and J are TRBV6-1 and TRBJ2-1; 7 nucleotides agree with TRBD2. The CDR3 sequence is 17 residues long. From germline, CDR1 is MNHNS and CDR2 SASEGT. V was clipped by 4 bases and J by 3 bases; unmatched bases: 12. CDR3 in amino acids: CASSAPVLAVIYNEQFF. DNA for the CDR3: TGTGCCAGCAGTGCACCCGTTCTAGCGGTGATCTACAATGAGCAGTTCTTC.

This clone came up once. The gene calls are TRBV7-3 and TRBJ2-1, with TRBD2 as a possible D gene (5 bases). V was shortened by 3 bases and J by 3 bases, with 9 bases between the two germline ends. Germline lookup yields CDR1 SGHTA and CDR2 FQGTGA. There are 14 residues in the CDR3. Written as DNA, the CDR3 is TGTGCCAGCAGCTTCCGAGCGGACTACAATGAGCAGTTCTTC. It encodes CASSFRADYNEQFF.

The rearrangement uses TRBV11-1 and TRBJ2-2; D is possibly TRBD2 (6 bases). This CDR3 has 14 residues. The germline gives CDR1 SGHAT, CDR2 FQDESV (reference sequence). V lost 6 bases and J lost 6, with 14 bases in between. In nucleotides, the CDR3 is TGTGCCAGCAGTCGTAGGAGGGCACCCGGGGAGCTGTTTTTT. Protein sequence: CASSRRRAPGELFF.

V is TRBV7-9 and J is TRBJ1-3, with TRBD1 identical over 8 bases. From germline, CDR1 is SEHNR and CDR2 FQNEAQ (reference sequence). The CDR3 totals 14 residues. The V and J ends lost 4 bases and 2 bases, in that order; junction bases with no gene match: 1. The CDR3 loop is CASSSDRAGNTIYF. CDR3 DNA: TGTGCCAGCAGCTCGGACAGGGCTGGAAACACCATATATTTT.

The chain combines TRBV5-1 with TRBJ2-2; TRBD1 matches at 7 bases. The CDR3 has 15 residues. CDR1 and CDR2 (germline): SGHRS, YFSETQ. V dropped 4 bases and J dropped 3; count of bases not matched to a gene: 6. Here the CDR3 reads CASSGETGHTGELFF. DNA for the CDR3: TGCGCCAGCAGCGGGGAGACAGGGCACACCGGGGAGCTGTTTTTT.

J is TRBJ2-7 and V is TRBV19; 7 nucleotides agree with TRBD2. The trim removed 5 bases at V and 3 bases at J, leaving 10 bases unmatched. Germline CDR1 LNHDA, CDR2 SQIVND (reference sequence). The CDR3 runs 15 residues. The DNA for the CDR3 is TGTGCCAGTAGTTTGTCTAGCGGAAGATTCTACGAGCAGTACTTC. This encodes CASSLSSGRFYEQYF.